The 18 T cell receptor beta chains presented below share a single source sample, sequenced in a study of T cells after yellow fever vaccination. TCRdb used MiXCR to reprocess the 5' RACE reads, holding one entry per CDR3 protein. The table lists fewer than 500,000 distinct CDR3 sequences, roughly a sixth of them singletons. Sample: PBMCs, taken before the yellow fever booster vaccination. These TCRs come from a man younger than 35 who received the YFV17D yellow fever vaccine.

This clonotype was counted a few times. The CDR3 DNA follows: TGTGCCAGCAGCGACGGGGGCGCGAACACCGGGGAGCTGTTTTTT. Residues: CASSDGGANTGELFF. The V gene is TRBV7-3, the J gene TRBJ2-2; D possibly matches TRBD1 or TRBD2 (6 bases each). The germline V gene encodes CDR1 SGHTA and CDR2 FQGTGA. V dropped 5 bases and J dropped 0 bases, with 10 bases sitting between them. The CDR3 consists of 15 residues.

Many counts were recorded for this clonotype. This sequence joins TRBV15 and TRBJ2-7; D may be TRBD1 (5 bases). The CDR3 runs to 13 residues. The V end was cut by 3 bases, the J end by 3 bases, with 9 bases between. The germline V gene has CDR1 LNHNV and CDR2 YYDKDF (reference sequence). In DNA form, the CDR3 reads TGTGCCACCAGCAGGGTAGGGGTCTACGAGCAGTACTTC. Encoded protein: CATSRVGVYEQYF.

This clonotype was seen only a few times. The genes are TRBV7-8 and TRBJ1-5; 8 nucleotides align to TRBD1. CDR3 length: 16 residues. The junction had 3 bases not matched to a gene; V was cut back by 0 bases and J by 2 bases. Germline assignment: CDR1 SGHVS and CDR2 FQNEAQ. CDR3 coding DNA: TGTGCCAGCAGCTTAGCGCTGGGACAGGGCAATCAGCCCCAGCATTTT. It codes for CASSLALGQGNQPQHF.

The table lists this clonotype with many counts. V is TRBV5-1 and J is TRBJ2-3; weak D call: TRBD1 (6 bases). The germline V gene encodes CDR1 SGHRS and CDR2 YFSETQ. V gave up 3 bases and J gave up 4 bases, with 15 bases separating them. CDR3 size: 15 residues. The CDR3 loop reads CASSSTGLGPDTQYF. CDR3 nucleotides: TGCGCCAGCAGCTCGACAGGCCTGGGGCCAGATACGCAGTATTTT.

The J gene is TRBJ1-6, the V gene TRBV7-2; no clear D. The CDR3 consists of 12 residues. Deletions cut 4 bases from V and 9 bases from J, with 7 bases between. Germline V gene data show CDR1 as SGHTA and CDR2 as FQGNSA. CDR3 residues: CASSSLGSPLHF. The CDR3, as DNA: TGTGCCAGCAGCTCCCTAGGTTCACCCCTCCACTTT.

This clonotype appeared a few times. The V gene is TRBV5-1, the J gene TRBJ2-4; TRBD1 matches at 7 bases. After removal of 2 bases from V and 7 bases from J, the junction contained 9 bases not matched to a gene. The CDR3 runs to 15 residues. Looked up from germline, CDR1 is SGHRS and CDR2 is YFSETQ. The CDR3 DNA is TGCGCCAGCAGCTTCCGACAGGGCGAGGGTAACATTCAGTACTTC. As protein: CASSFRQGEGNIQYF.

This chain joins TRBV10-2 and TRBJ1-1, with D unresolved. Germline lookup yields CDR1 WSHSY and CDR2 SAAADI. V was cut by 3 bases and J by 4 bases, with 6 bases left in between. The CDR3 consists of 12 residues. CDR3 amino acids: CASSDYFTEAFF. CDR3 sequence (DNA): TGCGCCAGCAGTGACTACTTCACTGAAGCTTTCTTT.

The rearrangement joins TRBV20-1 to TRBJ2-5, with TRBD2 matching over 10 bases. The CDR3 runs 14 residues. The V gene end was trimmed by 2 bases and the J gene end by 3 bases; junction bases not matched to a gene: 3. Looked up from germline, CDR1 is DFQATT and CDR2 is SNEGSKA (reference sequence). The CDR3 nucleotides read TGCAGTGCTAGATTCGGACTAGCGGAAGAGACCCAGTACTTC. Residues: CSARFGLAEETQYF.

The chain combines TRBV7-9 with TRBJ2-3, with D maybe TRBD2 (6 bases). Per germline, CDR1 SEHNR and CDR2 FQNEAQ (reference sequence). This CDR3 is 16 amino acids long. The V gene lost 6 bases and the J gene lost 2 bases, with 18 bases spanning the gap. The CDR3 bases are TGTGCCAGCAGGGGGGGACGGCTCGACATCACAGATACGCAGTATTTT. Translating it yields CASRGGRLDITDTQYF.

V usage is TRBV11-2 and J usage is TRBJ1-1; perhaps TRBD1 as D (5 bases). This CDR3 spans 15 amino acids. Germline V lookup: CDR1 SGHAT, CDR2 FQNNGV. With 5 bases removed from V and 3 bases from J, the gap between germline ends came to 16 bases. CDR3 DNA: TGTGCCAGCAGCGAGATCCAGGGTTCGGACACTGAAGCTTTCTTT. As protein: CASSEIQGSDTEAFF.

V usage is TRBV7-9 and J usage is TRBJ2-2; 9 bases match TRBD1. Germline CDR1 and CDR2: SEHNR and FQNEAQ (reference sequence). The V gene end was trimmed by 6 bases and the J gene end by 7 bases; junction bases not matched to a gene: 12. The CDR3 loop spans 16 amino acids. The CDR3 here is CASRTNPGQGIGELFF. The CDR3 nucleotides are TGTGCCAGCAGAACTAACCCGGGACAGGGAATCGGGGAGCTGTTTTTT.

The chain links TRBV5-5 to TRBJ2-1; 7 positions agree with TRBD2. Germline CDR1 reads SGHKS; CDR2 reads YYEKEE (reference sequence). The CDR3 sequence is 15 residues long. V dropped 2 bases and J dropped 2; count of bases not matched to a gene: 4. CDR3 nucleotides: TGTGCCAGCAGCTTCGTTGGGGGGGCCTACAATGAGCAGTTCTTC. It specifies CASSFVGGAYNEQFF.

The chain is built from TRBV9 and TRBJ2-7; no firm D call. In germline, CDR1 is SGDLS, CDR2 YYNGEE. Trimming pared 4 bases from V and 2 bases from J, leaving 13 bases between. The CDR3 contains 14 residues. CDR3 DNA sequence: TGTGCCAGCAGCCCCCTTGTGACGGCCTACGAGCAGTACTTC. This gives the protein CASSPLVTAYEQYF.

The V call is TRBV5-1, the J call TRBJ2-5; 7 bases fit TRBD2. The CDR3 is made up of 15 amino acids. Germline V gives CDR1 SGHRS, CDR2 YFSETQ. With 0 bases clipped from V and 2 bases from J, the junction kept 4 bases outside the gene matches. CDR3 nucleotide sequence: TGCGCCAGCAGCTTGGTTCTAGCGGAACAAGAGACCCAGTACTTC. Its protein is CASSLVLAEQETQYF.

This chain joins TRBV7-2 and TRBJ2-5; 9 bases fit TRBD1. Germline lookup yields CDR1 SGHTA and CDR2 FQGNSA. The CDR3 spans 15 residues. V shed 5 bases and J 5 bases; nucleotides not matched to a gene: 9. CDR3 sequence (DNA): TGTGCCAGCAGCCAGAACAGGGGGCTGTGGGAGACCCAGTACTTC. Amino acid sequence: CASSQNRGLWETQYF.

This clonotype has only a few counts. The chain joins TRBV18 to TRBJ2-3, with 7 positions matching TRBD2. There are 13 residues in the CDR3. Germline loops: CDR1 KGHSH, CDR2 LQKENI. The trim removed 5 bases at V and 5 bases at J, leaving 4 bases unmatched. The CDR3 is CASSGLGRDTQYF. As DNA, the CDR3 is TGTGCCAGCTCAGGACTAGGAAGAGATACGCAGTATTTT. The whole variable domain, remainder taken from reference TRBV18 and TRBJ2-3, is NAGVMQNPRHLVRRRGQEARLRCSPMKGHSHVYWYRQLPEEGLKFMVYLQKENIIDESGMPKERFSAEFPKEGPSILRIQQVVRGDSAAYFCASSGLGRDTQYFGPGTRLTVL.

CDR3 in DNA: TGTGCCAGCAGCACGTCTAGCACTGAAGCTTTCTTT. Its translation is CASSTSSTEAFF. The V call is TRBV12-3 or TRBV12-4, the J call TRBJ1-1; D remains ambiguous. Trimming removed 6 bases from V and 4 bases from J, with 9 bases in between. The CDR3 sequence is 12 residues long.

There are a few counts of this clonotype. The chain combines TRBV4-1 with TRBJ2-1; the D gene is possibly TRBD1 (6 bases). Trimming shortened V by 2 bases and J by 6 bases, and 17 bases separated the two germline ends. Germline V lookup: CDR1 MGHRA, CDR2 YSYEKL. This CDR3 is 16 amino acids long. The CDR3 DNA reads as TGCGCCAGCAGCCAATCAGTAGGGGGTGCGGTCAATGAGCAGTTCTTC. This gives the protein CASSQSVGGAVNEQFF.